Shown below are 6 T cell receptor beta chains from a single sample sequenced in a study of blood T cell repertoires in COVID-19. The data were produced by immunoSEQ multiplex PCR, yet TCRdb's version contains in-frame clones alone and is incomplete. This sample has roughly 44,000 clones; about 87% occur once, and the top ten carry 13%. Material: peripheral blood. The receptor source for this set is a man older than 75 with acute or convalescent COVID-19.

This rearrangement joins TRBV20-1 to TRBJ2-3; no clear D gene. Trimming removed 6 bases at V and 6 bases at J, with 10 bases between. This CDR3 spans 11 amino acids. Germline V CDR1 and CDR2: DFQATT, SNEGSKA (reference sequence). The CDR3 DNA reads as TGCAGTGCGTGGCGGCTCGATACGCAGTATTTT. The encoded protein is CSAWRLDTQYF.

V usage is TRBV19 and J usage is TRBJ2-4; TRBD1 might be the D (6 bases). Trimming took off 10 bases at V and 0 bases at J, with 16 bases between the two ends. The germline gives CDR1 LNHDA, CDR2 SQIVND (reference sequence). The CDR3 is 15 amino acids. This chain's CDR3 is CATSLGHLAKNIQYF. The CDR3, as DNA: TGTGCCACTTCTTTGGGACACTTAGCCAAAAACATTCAGTACTTC.

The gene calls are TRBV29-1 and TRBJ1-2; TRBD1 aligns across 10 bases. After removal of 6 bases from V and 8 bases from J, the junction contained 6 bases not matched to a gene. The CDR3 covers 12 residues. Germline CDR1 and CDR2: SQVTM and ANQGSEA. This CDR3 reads CSVRDRGKGYTF. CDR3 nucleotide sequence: TGCAGCGTCCGGGACAGGGGAAAGGGCTACACCTTC.

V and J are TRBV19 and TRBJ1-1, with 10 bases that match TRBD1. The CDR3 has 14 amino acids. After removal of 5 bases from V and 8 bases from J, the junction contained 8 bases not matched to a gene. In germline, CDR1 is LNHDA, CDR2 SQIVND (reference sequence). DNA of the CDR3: TGTGCCAGTAGTCACCGGGACAGGGGACCGGAAGCTTTCTTT. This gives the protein CASSHRDRGPEAFF. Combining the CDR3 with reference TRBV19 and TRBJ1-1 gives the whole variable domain DGGITQSPKYLFRKEGQNVTLSCEQNLNHDAMYWYRQDPGQGLRLIYYSQIVNDFQKGDIAEGYSVSREKKESFPLTVTSAQKNPTAFYLCASSHRDRGPEAFFGQGTRLTVV.

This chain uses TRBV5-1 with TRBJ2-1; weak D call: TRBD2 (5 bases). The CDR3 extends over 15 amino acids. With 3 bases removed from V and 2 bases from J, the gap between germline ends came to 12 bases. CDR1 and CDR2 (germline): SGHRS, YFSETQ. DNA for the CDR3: TGCGCCAGCAGCTCGGACTCGGTAGCCTACAATGAGCAGTTCTTC. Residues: CASSSDSVAYNEQFF. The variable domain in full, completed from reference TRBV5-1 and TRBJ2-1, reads KAGVTQTPRYLIKTRGQQVTLSCSPISGHRSVSWYQQTPGQGLQFLFEYFSETQRNKGNFPGRFSGRQFSNSRSEMNVSTLELGDSALYLCASSSDSVAYNEQFFGPGTRLTVL.

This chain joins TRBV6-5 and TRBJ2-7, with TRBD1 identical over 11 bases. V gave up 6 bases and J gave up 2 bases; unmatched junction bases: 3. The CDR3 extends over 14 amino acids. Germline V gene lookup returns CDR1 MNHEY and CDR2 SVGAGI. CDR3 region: CASRQGQGAYEQYF. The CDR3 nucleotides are TGTGCCAGCAGACAGGGACAGGGGGCCTACGAGCAGTACTTC.